The 23 T cell receptor beta chains below were found in one sample sequenced in a study of Tregs in tolerant kidney transplant recipients. Libraries were prepared by immunoSEQ multiplex PCR; TCRdb keeps only in-frame clonotypes and omits some of them. Of about 240,000 clones in the sample, around 82% were seen once. The material sequenced was CD4+ T cells from blood. Receptors originate from a human donor in good health.

About this clone: A junction boundary mismatches the germline segment, possibly from a read error. Other DNA sequences in this specimen translate into the identical CDR3. The chain combines TRBV5-1 with TRBJ1-1; D possibly corresponds to TRBD1 (6 bases). From germline, CDR1 is SGHRS and CDR2 YFSETQ. The CDR3 is 15 amino acids. The CDR3, as DNA: TGCGCCAGCAGCTTGAACCCGGACAGTTTCGCTGAAGCCTTCTTT. Protein: CASSLNPDSFAEAFF.

The chain uses TRBV6-4 and TRBJ2-4; 9 nucleotides agree with TRBD1. With 6 bases clipped from V and 5 bases from J, the junction kept 8 bases outside the gene matches. CDR3 length: 15 residues. In germline, CDR1 is MRHNA, CDR2 SNTAGT. DNA for the CDR3: TGTGCCAGCAGAGACCGGGACAGGGACCAAAACATTCAGTACTTC. Its translation is CASRDRDRDQNIQYF.

The CDR3 DNA follows: TGTGCCAGCAGCAAGACAGGGGGTGAGTCTGAAGCTTTCTTT. Its translation is CASSKTGGESEAFF. The V call is TRBV6-5, the J call TRBJ1-1; 9 positions match TRBD1. Per the germline V gene, CDR1 is MNHEY and CDR2 is SVGAGI. V lost 6 bases to trimming and J lost 6 bases; unmatched junction nucleotides: 8. There are 14 residues in the CDR3.

The table lists this clone with a count of one. The J gene is TRBJ2-7, the V gene TRBV5-4; a possible D gene is TRBD2 (5 bases). The V gene's germline CDR1 is SGHNT and CDR2 YYREEE (reference sequence). CDR3 length: 14 amino acids. The V gene lost 2 bases and the J gene lost 6 bases, with 15 bases spanning the gap. The CDR3 region has the DNA TGTGCCAGCAGCTTTAAGACCAGCGAGGGCGAGCAGTACTTC. Its protein is CASSFKTSEGEQYF.

This rearrangement joins TRBV19 to TRBJ1-1; D unresolved. The germline V and J ends were trimmed by 3 bases and 6 bases, with 11 bases remaining between them. Per the germline V gene, CDR1 is LNHDA and CDR2 is SQIVND (reference sequence). The CDR3 is 13 residues long. The CDR3 nucleotides read TGTGCCAGTAGTATGGGATTCTCTCCTGAAGCTTTCTTT. This translates into CASSMGFSPEAFF.

The chain recombines TRBV19 with TRBJ1-2, with D maybe TRBD1 (6 bases). In germline, CDR1 is LNHDA, CDR2 SQIVND (reference sequence). Trimming removed 5 bases from V and 3 bases from J, with 16 bases in between. The CDR3 runs 15 residues. The CDR3 DNA reads as TGTGCCAGTAGTGCAGACAGGTTCCCCTACTATGGCTACACCTTC. Residues: CASSADRFPYYGYTF.

This clone occurred once. This chain joins TRBV10-2 and TRBJ2-6; D is unresolved. This CDR3 contains 14 residues. V was clipped by 7 bases and J by 0 bases, with 7 bases between them. The germline CDR1 and CDR2 sequences are WSHSY and SAAADI. This CDR3 reads CASTVHSGANVLTF. The CDR3, as DNA: TGCGCCAGCACCGTGCACTCTGGGGCCAACGTCCTGACTTTC.

This rearrangement joins TRBV9 to TRBJ2-1; 7 bases agree with TRBD2. The germline CDR1 and CDR2 sequences are SGDLS and YYNGEE. With 4 bases clipped from V and 5 bases from J, the junction kept 15 bases outside the gene matches. The CDR3 length is 17 residues. CDR3 DNA: TGTGCCAGCAGCTTGGGGTGGGTGGGACTAATCGACAATGAGCAGTTCTTC. It encodes CASSLGWVGLIDNEQFF.

As to this clone: This sample includes further DNA sequences coding for the same CDR3. The CDR3 bases are TGCAGCGGGTGGCTAGCGAGCTCCTACAATGAGCAGTTCTTC. Translating gives CSGWLASSYNEQFF. J is TRBJ2-1 and V is TRBV29-1, with D possibly TRBD2 on 6 matching bases. Trimming cost V 7 bases and J 0 bases, with 13 bases left between them. CDR3 length: 14 amino acids. Per germline, CDR1 SQVTM and CDR2 ANQGSEA.

V gene TRBV5-5 combines with J gene TRBJ1-3, with a possible D match to TRBD1 (5 bases). The CDR3 spans 15 residues. Per germline, CDR1 SGHKS and CDR2 YYEKEE (reference sequence). The ends were cut back, 3 bases at V and 0 bases at J, with 10 bases in the middle. CDR3 region: CASSYQGLSGNTIYF. The CDR3 DNA reads as TGTGCCAGCAGCTACCAGGGCCTCTCTGGAAACACCATATATTTT.

The chain joins TRBV5-1 to TRBJ1-4, with 8 bases lining up with TRBD1. Germline values: CDR1 SGHRS, CDR2 YFSETQ. J was trimmed by 0 bases and V by 5 bases; bases with no gene match: 9. CDR3 size: 17 residues. The CDR3 loop reads CASRTSGQASTNEKLFF. As DNA, the CDR3 is TGCGCCAGCAGGACCTCGGGACAGGCATCAACTAATGAAAAACTGTTTTTT.

The chain carries TRBV7-3 and TRBJ2-1; 8 bases map to TRBD2. The J segment lost 6 bases and the V segment lost 5 bases, leaving 6 bases of the junction unmatched. The CDR3 has 14 amino acids. CDR1 and CDR2 from the germline V gene are SGHTA and FQGTGA. In DNA, the CDR3 is TGTGCCAGCAGCCGTGCGGGGGGATCCAATGAGCAGTTCTTC. This gives the protein CASSRAGGSNEQFF.

This CDR3 reads CASSQDNYEQYF. Written as DNA, the CDR3 is TGTGCCAGCAGCCAGGACAACTACGAGCAGTACTTC. The chain couples TRBV7-8 to TRBJ2-5; TRBD1 might be the D (5 bases). The better agreement between TRBJ2-7 and the DNA end casts doubt on the J call. CDR1 and CDR2 from the germline V gene are SGHVS and FQNEAQ. The CDR3 has 12 amino acids.

V is TRBV2 and J is TRBJ1-4; 10 bases fit TRBD1. CDR1 is SNHLY, CDR2 FYNNEI, per germline. The J segment lost 8 bases and the V segment lost 5 bases, leaving 11 bases of the junction unmatched. This CDR3 region has 16 residues. The CDR3 loop is CASSPLPGQGTEKLFF. The CDR3 DNA reads as TGTGCCAGCAGTCCTCTCCCGGGACAGGGGACAGAAAAACTGTTTTTT.

The chain combines TRBV6-5 with TRBJ1-1; no reliable D call. Deletions cut 3 bases from V and 2 bases from J, with 7 bases between. Germline-derived CDR1 and CDR2 are MNHEY and SVGAGI. This CDR3 has 13 amino acids. The CDR3 coding sequence is TGTGCCAGCAGTTATGGGTTTAACACTGAAGCTTTCTTT. Translating gives CASSYGFNTEAFF.

This rearrangement joins TRBV6-5 to TRBJ1-5; D remains unclear. The CDR3 contains 13 residues. From germline, CDR1 is MNHEY and CDR2 SVGAGI. Trimming removed 5 bases from V and 5 bases from J, with 10 bases in between. The CDR3, as DNA: TGTGCCAGCAGTGCCTGGACTTATCAGCCCCAGCATTTT. This gives the protein CASSAWTYQPQHF.

V is TRBV5-1 and J is TRBJ2-1, with 10 nucleotides matching TRBD2. CDR1 SGHRS and CDR2 YFSETQ come from the germline V gene. The V gene end was trimmed by 6 bases and the J gene end by 6 bases; junction bases not matched to a gene: 12. The CDR3 contains 16 residues. The CDR3 DNA sequence: TGCGCCAGCAACCCGTCCCTGGGACTAGCGACCAATGAGCAGTTCTTC. Its translation: CASNPSLGLATNEQFF. Drawing the rest from reference TRBV5-1 and TRBJ2-1, the complete variable domain is KAGVTQTPRYLIKTRGQQVTLSCSPISGHRSVSWYQQTPGQGLQFLFEYFSETQRNKGNFPGRFSGRQFSNSRSEMNVSTLELGDSALYLCASNPSLGLATNEQFFGPGTRLTVL.

The chain is built from TRBV6-5 and TRBJ2-3; D perhaps matches TRBD2 (6 bases). V was cut by 0 bases and J by 0 bases, with 10 bases left in between. This CDR3 spans 16 amino acids. Looked up from germline, CDR1 is MNHEY and CDR2 is SVGAGI. CDR3 DNA: TGTGCCAGCAGTTACTCGGGCGGGGTCAGCACAGATACGCAGTATTTT. Protein: CASSYSGGVSTDTQYF.

The chain joins TRBV5-1 to TRBJ2-2, with TRBD1 matching over 7 bases. Germline V gene lookup returns CDR1 SGHRS and CDR2 YFSETQ. The CDR3 runs 16 residues. V gave up 0 bases and J gave up 0 bases; unmatched junction bases: 2. The CDR3 loop reads CASSLGGQANTGELFF. The DNA of the CDR3 is TGCGCCAGCAGCTTGGGTGGACAGGCGAACACCGGGGAGCTGTTTTTT. Full variable domain (rest looked up from reference TRBV5-1 and TRBJ2-2): KAGVTQTPRYLIKTRGQQVTLSCSPISGHRSVSWYQQTPGQGLQFLFEYFSETQRNKGNFPGRFSGRQFSNSRSEMNVSTLELGDSALYLCASSLGGQANTGELFFGEGSRLTVL.

This sequence joins TRBV29-1 and TRBJ1-2; tentative D call: TRBD1 (5 bases). From germline, CDR1 is SQVTM and CDR2 ANQGSEA. There are 12 residues in the CDR3. V was cut by 4 bases and J by 6 bases, with 12 bases left in between. CDR3 coding DNA: TGCAGCGTTGTATTAGGGGCCCATGGCTACACCTTC. Protein product: CSVVLGAHGYTF.

This chain joins TRBV6-1 and TRBJ1-2, with TRBD1 as a possible D gene (5 bases). The CDR3 loop spans 14 amino acids. V was pared by 2 bases and J by 1 base, with 8 bases between. The germline CDR1 and CDR2 sequences are MNHNS and SASEGT. The CDR3 loop reads CASSEWTFNYGYTF. CDR3 sequence (DNA): TGTGCCAGCAGTGAATGGACATTTAACTATGGCTACACCTTC.

The V call is TRBV6-1, the J call TRBJ2-1, with 8 bases matching TRBD2. The CDR3 loop spans 17 amino acids. After removal of 2 bases from V and 6 bases from J, the junction contained 12 bases not matched to a gene. The germline CDR1 and CDR2 sequences are MNHNS and SASEGT. The CDR3 is CASSEFIVRGEGNEQFF. As DNA, the CDR3 is TGTGCCAGCAGTGAATTTATAGTGCGGGGGGAGGGCAATGAGCAGTTCTTC.

About this clone itself: At the DNA level, this CDR3 is encoded by other sequences in the same sample as well. V and J are TRBV5-1 and TRBJ1-1, with D uncertain. V was cut by 4 bases and J by 0 bases, with 13 bases left in between. The CDR3 extends over 15 amino acids. Germline V gene lookup returns CDR1 SGHRS and CDR2 YFSETQ. CDR3 sequence (DNA): TGCGCCAGCAGCGTTACCAGGCGACTGAACACTGAAGCTTTCTTT. Translating it yields CASSVTRRLNTEAFF.